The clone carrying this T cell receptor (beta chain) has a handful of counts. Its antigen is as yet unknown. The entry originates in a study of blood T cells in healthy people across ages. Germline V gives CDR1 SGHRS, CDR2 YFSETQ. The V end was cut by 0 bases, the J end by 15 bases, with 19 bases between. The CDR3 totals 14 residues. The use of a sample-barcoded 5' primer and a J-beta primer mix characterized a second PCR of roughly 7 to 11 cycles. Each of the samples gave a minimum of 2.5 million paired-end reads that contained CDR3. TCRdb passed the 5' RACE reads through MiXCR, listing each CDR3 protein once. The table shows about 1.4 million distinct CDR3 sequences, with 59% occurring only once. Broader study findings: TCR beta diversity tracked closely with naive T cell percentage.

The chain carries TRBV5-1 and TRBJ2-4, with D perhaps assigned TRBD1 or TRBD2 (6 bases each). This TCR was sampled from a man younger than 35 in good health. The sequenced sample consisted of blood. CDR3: CASSLDLGGGPWYF. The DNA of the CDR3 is TGCGCCAGCAGCTTGGACCTCGGGGGCGGTCCCTGGTACTTC.